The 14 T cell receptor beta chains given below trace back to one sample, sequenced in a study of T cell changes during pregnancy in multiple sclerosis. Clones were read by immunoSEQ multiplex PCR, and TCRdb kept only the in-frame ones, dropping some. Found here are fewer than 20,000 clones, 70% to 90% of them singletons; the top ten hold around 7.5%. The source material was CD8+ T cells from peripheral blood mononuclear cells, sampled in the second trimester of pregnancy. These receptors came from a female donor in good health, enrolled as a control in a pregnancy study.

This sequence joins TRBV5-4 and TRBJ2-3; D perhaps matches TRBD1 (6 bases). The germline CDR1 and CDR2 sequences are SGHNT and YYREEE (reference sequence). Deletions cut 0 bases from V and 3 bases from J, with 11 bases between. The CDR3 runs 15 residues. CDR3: CASSLAQGITDTQYF. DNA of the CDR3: TGTGCCAGCAGCTTGGCTCAGGGGATAACAGATACGCAGTATTTT. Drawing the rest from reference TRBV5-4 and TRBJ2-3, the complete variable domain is ETGVTQSPTHLIKTRGQQVTLRCSSQSGHNTVSWYQQALGQGPQFIFQYYREEENGRGNFPPRFSGLQFPNYSSELNVNALELDDSALYLCASSLAQGITDTQYFGPGTRLTVL.

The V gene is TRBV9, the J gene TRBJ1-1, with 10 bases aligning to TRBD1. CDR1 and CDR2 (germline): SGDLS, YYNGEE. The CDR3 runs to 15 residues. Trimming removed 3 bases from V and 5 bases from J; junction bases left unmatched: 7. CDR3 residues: CASSARTGGQTEAFF. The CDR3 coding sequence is TGTGCCAGCAGCGCGCGGACAGGGGGTCAAACTGAAGCTTTCTTT. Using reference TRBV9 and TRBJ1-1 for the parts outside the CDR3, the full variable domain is DSGVTQTPKHLITATGQRVTLRCSPRSGDLSVYWYQQSLDQGLQFLIQYYNGEERAKGNILERFSAQQFPDLHSELNLSSLELGDSALYFCASSARTGGQTEAFFGQGTRLTVV.

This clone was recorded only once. CDR3 region: CASSQIQGLTDTQYF. As DNA, the CDR3 is TGTGCCAGCAGCCAAATACAGGGGTTAACAGATACGCAGTATTTT. The chain joins TRBV4-2 to TRBJ2-3, with TRBD1 matching over 7 bases. The V gene end was trimmed by 2 bases and the J gene end by 3 bases; junction bases not matched to a gene: 5. CDR3 length: 15 residues. Germline CDR1 reads LGHNA; CDR2 reads YNFKEQ.

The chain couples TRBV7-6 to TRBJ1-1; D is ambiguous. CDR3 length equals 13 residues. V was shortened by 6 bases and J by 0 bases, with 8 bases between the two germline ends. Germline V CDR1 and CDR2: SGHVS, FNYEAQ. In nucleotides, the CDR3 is TGTGCCAGCAGTGGAGTGATGAACACTGAAGCTTTCTTT. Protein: CASSGVMNTEAFF.

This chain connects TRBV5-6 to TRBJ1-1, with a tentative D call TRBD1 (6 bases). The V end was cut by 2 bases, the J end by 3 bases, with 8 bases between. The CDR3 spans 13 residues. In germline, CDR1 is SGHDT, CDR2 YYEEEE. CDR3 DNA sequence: TGTGCCAGCAGCTTTAGACAGGACACTGAAGCTTTCTTT. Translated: CASSFRQDTEAFF.

CDR3 residues: CAISESSGGGSGNTIYF. CDR3 DNA: TGTGCCATCAGTGAGTCGAGCGGCGGTGGGTCTGGAAACACCATATATTTT. The chain has TRBV10-3 and TRBJ1-3; D is unresolved. Trimming took off 0 bases at V and 1 base at J, with 13 bases between the two ends. CDR3 size: 17 residues. The germline V gene encodes CDR1 ENHRY and CDR2 SYGVKD.

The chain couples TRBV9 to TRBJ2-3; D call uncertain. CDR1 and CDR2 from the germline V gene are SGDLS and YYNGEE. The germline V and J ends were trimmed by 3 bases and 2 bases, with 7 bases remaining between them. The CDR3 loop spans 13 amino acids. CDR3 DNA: TGTGCCAGCAGCGCCGAACTCACAGATACGCAGTATTTT. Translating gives CASSAELTDTQYF.

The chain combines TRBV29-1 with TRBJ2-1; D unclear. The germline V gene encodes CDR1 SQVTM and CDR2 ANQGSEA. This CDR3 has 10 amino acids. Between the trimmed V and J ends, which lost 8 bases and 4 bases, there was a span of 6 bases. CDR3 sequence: CSYFYNEQFF. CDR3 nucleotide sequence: TGCAGCTACTTTTACAATGAGCAGTTCTTC.

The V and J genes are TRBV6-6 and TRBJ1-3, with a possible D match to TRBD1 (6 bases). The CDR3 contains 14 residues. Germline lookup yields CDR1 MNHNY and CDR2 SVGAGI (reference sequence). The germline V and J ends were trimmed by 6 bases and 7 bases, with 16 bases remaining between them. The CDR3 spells CASRRPGDSNTIYF. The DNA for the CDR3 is TGTGCCAGCAGGCGCCCAGGGGATAGTAACACCATATATTTT.

CDR3 in DNA: TGTGCCAGTAAAGCCTATGGCTACACCTTC. Its translation: CASKAYGYTF. V usage is TRBV19 and J usage is TRBJ1-2, with D hard to call. Germline lookup yields CDR1 LNHDA and CDR2 SQIVND (reference sequence). V lost 7 bases, J lost 4 bases, and 4 bases lay in between. This CDR3 region has 10 residues.

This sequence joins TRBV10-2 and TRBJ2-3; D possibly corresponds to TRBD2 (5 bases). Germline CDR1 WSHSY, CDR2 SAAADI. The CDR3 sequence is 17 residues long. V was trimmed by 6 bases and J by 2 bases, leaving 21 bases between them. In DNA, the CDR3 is TGCGCCAGCAGAGACTTACCTAGCCCAACCGACACAGATACGCAGTATTTT. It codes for CASRDLPSPTDTDTQYF.

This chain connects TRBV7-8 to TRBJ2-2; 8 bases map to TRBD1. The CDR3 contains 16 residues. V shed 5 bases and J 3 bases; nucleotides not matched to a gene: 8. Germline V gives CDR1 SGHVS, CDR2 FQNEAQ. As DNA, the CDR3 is TGTGCCAGCAGCCCCGGACAGGGTCCGTACACCGGGGAGCTGTTTTTT. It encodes CASSPGQGPYTGELFF.

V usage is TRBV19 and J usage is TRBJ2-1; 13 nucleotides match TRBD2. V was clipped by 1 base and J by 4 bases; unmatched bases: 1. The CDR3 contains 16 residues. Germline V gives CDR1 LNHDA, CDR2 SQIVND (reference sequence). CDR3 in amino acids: CASSIGLAGGYNEQFF. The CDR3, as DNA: TGTGCCAGTAGTATAGGACTAGCGGGAGGATACAATGAGCAGTTCTTC.

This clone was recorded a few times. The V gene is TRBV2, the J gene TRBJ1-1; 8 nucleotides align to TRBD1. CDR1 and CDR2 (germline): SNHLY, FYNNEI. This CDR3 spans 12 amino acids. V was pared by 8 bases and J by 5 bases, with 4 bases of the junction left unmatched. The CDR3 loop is CASLGQETEAFF. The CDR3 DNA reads TGTGCCAGCTTGGGACAGGAGACTGAAGCTTTCTTT. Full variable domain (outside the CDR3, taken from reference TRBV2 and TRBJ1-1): EPEVTQTPSHQVTQMGQEVILRCVPISNHLYFYWYRQILGQKVEFLVSFYNNEISEKSEIFDDQFSVERPDGSNFTLKIRSTKLEDSAMYFCASLGQETEAFFGQGTRLTVV.